These T cell receptor beta chains were read from a single sample in a study of blood T cell repertoires in COVID-19. Sequencing was performed with immunoSEQ multiplex PCR; in TCRdb, only in-frame clones are kept and a portion is missing. The table shows over 85,000 clones, with 75% to 90% occurring only once. Sequences were obtained from peripheral blood. The receptors derive from a man older than 75 with acute or convalescent COVID-19. CDR3s include the opening cysteine and the closing phenylalanine or tryptophan.

V gene	CDR3 protein
TRBV24-1	CATSGRPGVPGQETQYF
TRBV11-2	CASSHLAGVSYEQYF
TRBV30	CAYDRDNYEQYF
TRBV28	CASSPPQGANNQPQHF
TRBV5-1	CASRGTSSYNEQFF
TRBV6-5	CASSYRQESSPLHF
TRBV3-1/TRBV3-2	CASSLGDIQYF
TRBV24-1	CAPQKTTGISADTQYF
TRBV29-1	CSVLSPGEAFF
TRBV18	CASSTGTSVSYEQYF
TRBV18	CASSPLQHLDGYTF
TRBV28	CASSLVPGFHEQYF
TRBV13	CASSLNKGGSGANVLTF
TRBV19	CASSPGQGPYEQYF
TRBV2	CASCRAAGGTNRGETQYF
TRBV7-8	CASSSRTAEETQYF
TRBV11-2	CASLHRGGPQHF
TRBV6-1	CASSDRQGTEAFF
TRBV7-2	CASSGRYSGIHHNEQFF
TRBV7-7	CASSSLTSGSSYNEQFF
TRBV5-6	CASSLAETYSGNTIYF
TRBV18	CASSPRSSSYNSPLHF
TRBV28	CASSMGQIDTGELFF
TRBV7-6	CASSLRQTNTGELFF
TRBV7-2	CASSLAGGPNEKLFF
TRBV29-1	CSVVSGTGVDQPQHF
TRBV19	CASSISSGVEQFF
TRBV27	CASMVQGSNQPQHF
TRBV18	CASSQGTSGFQETQYF
TRBV4-2	CASSSRPVTGLVNIQYF
TRBV27	CASSSPWTGPGIIEQYF
TRBV7-6	CASTTSGRDTQYF
TRBV29-1	CSVVGGGEESYNEQFF
TRBV3-1/TRBV3-2	CASRPTGEAFFF
TRBV11-2	CASSLIASSSLNTGELFF
TRBV5-5	CASSLRGEAKNIQYF
TRBV9	CASSVEERETGTRVHNEQFF
TRBV7-2	CASSLAAEHNQPQHF
TRBV6-6	CASRNQQNTEAFF
TRBV15	CATSRDPGPQYF
TRBV10-3	CAISGGQGRAFF
TRBV7-3	CASSLRAGVSYEQYF
TRBV9	CASSRGQGTDTEAFF
TRBV28	CASSRIPPGRGHYGYTF
TRBV2	CASRGTSGRNEQFF
TRBV29-1	CSVDGNGGELFF
TRBV5-6	CASSLAGGLSQPQHF
TRBV19	CASSIEVSGTGELFF
TRBV6-2/TRBV6-3	CASSSLHEQYF
TRBV3-1/TRBV3-2	CASSQGQGWNQPQHF
TRBV6-2/TRBV6-3	CASSYSRFSGNTIYF
TRBV27	CASTSGVVNTEAFF